This passage covers 21 T cell receptor beta chains from one sample sequenced in a study of blood T cell repertoires in COVID-19. The assay was immunoSEQ multiplex PCR, and TCRdb's table has in-frame clones only and misses some. The sample lists fewer than 85,000 clones, approximately 80% occurring once. What was sequenced was peripheral blood. These receptors originate from a man younger than 40 with COVID-19, enrolled during active disease.

The chain is built from TRBV10-3 and TRBJ1-5; 10 nucleotides match TRBD1. The germline gives CDR1 ENHRY, CDR2 SYGVKD. Trimming took 2 bases from V and 7 from J; bases not matched to a gene: 8. The CDR3 has 16 residues. Written as DNA, the CDR3 is TGTGCCATCAGTGAGCCGGGACAGGGGTCGGTACAGCCCCAGCATTTT. This gives the protein CAISEPGQGSVQPQHF.

The genes are TRBV4-1 and TRBJ1-1, with D unclear. This CDR3 has 13 residues. Germline values: CDR1 MGHRA, CDR2 YSYEKL. Trimming cost V 2 bases and J 7 bases, with 11 bases left between them. The CDR3 loop reads CASSQNQRIEAFF. CDR3 coding DNA: TGCGCCAGCAGCCAAAATCAGAGGATTGAAGCTTTCTTT.

The chain employs TRBV7-3 and TRBJ1-2; 8 positions agree with TRBD1. The junction had 8 bases not matched to a gene; V was cut back by 2 bases and J by 6 bases. There are 15 residues in the CDR3. From germline, CDR1 is SGHTA and CDR2 FQGTGA. CDR3 protein: CASSLEQGAFDGYTF. The CDR3 DNA is TGTGCCAGCAGCTTAGAGCAGGGGGCGTTTGATGGCTACACCTTC.

V is TRBV13 and J is TRBJ2-3; D is unresolved. The V gene lost 4 bases and the J gene lost 0 bases, with 11 bases spanning the gap. In germline, CDR1 is PRHDT, CDR2 FYEKMQ (reference sequence). The CDR3 runs 15 residues. As DNA, the CDR3 is TGTGCCAGCAGCTCCCGCGAGCCTAGCACAGATACGCAGTATTTT. As protein: CASSSREPSTDTQYF.

V is TRBV4-3 and J is TRBJ2-1; TRBD2 matches at 7 bases. Germline loops: CDR1 LGHNA, CDR2 YSLEER. There are 16 residues in the CDR3. V shed 4 bases, J shed 8 bases, and the junction held 14 bases outside the gene matches. The CDR3 nucleotides are TGCGCCAGCAGCCGCAGTCTGGGCGGGAGATTGGATGAGCAGTTCTTC. It codes for CASSRSLGGRLDEQFF.

The gene calls are TRBV18 and TRBJ1-2, with D perhaps TRBD1 (6 bases). Germline V gene data show CDR1 as KGHSH and CDR2 as LQKENI. Between the trimmed V and J ends, which lost 3 bases and 4 bases, there was a span of 12 bases. The CDR3 contains 14 residues. The CDR3 region is CASSPPDSSYGYTF. CDR3 in DNA: TGTGCCAGCTCACCCCCGGACAGCTCCTATGGCTACACCTTC.

Here the CDR3 DNA reads TGTGCCAGCAGTTACTTCCGGACTAGCAGCAAAAACATTCAGTACTTC. Protein: CASSYFRTSSKNIQYF. The gene calls are TRBV6-5 and TRBJ2-4, with 8 positions matching TRBD2. V lost 1 base to trimming and J lost 3 bases; unmatched junction nucleotides: 5. The V gene's germline CDR1 is MNHEY and CDR2 SVGAGI. The CDR3 covers 16 residues.

This chain connects TRBV15 to TRBJ2-3, with D possibly matching TRBD2 (5 bases). This CDR3 has 13 amino acids. Germline V CDR1 and CDR2: LNHNV, YYDKDF (reference sequence). V lost 7 bases and J 0 bases, leaving 8 bases between the germline ends. The CDR3 loop is CATMSGSTDTQYF. The CDR3 DNA is TGTGCCACCATGTCGGGGAGCACAGATACGCAGTATTTT.

The chain uses TRBV30 and TRBJ1-1; 9 bases are a match to TRBD1. The CDR3 loop spans 14 amino acids. The trim removed 5 bases at V and 4 bases at J, leaving 8 bases unmatched. CDR1 GTSNPN and CDR2 SVGIG come from the germline V gene (reference sequence). CDR3 protein: CAWGTGTRSTEAFF. CDR3 DNA: TGTGCCTGGGGGACAGGGACTCGGAGCACTGAAGCTTTCTTT.

In its sample, this clone was seen a few times. The chain couples TRBV6-5 to TRBJ1-1; D possibly corresponds to TRBD1 (6 bases). The germline CDR1 and CDR2 sequences are MNHEY and SVGAGI. The V end lost 7 bases, the J end lost 4 bases, and 7 bases lay between the germline ends. CDR3 length: 11 amino acids. The CDR3 sequence is CASTRGTEAFF. The CDR3 bases are TGTGCCAGCACCAGGGGCACTGAAGCTTTCTTT.

The chain uses TRBV18 and TRBJ2-1; D is perhaps TRBD2 (6 bases). V lost 10 bases, J lost 3 bases, and 13 bases lay in between. In germline, CDR1 is KGHSH, CDR2 LQKENI. The CDR3 is 13 residues long. For the CDR3, the DNA is TGTGCCAACCATTACGGGGGCTACAATGAGCAGTTCTTC. The encoded protein is CANHYGGYNEQFF.

The chain is built from TRBV15 and TRBJ2-5, with D perhaps matching TRBD1 (5 bases). The CDR3 runs to 15 residues. Trimming removed 0 bases at V and 4 bases at J, with 12 bases between. Germline CDR1 and CDR2: LNHNV and YYDKDF (reference sequence). CDR3 sequence: CATSREGHPPETQYF. Here the CDR3 DNA reads TGTGCCACCAGCAGAGAGGGGCATCCCCCAGAGACCCAGTACTTC.

The J gene is TRBJ2-7, the V gene TRBV19, with 9 bases fitting TRBD2. This CDR3 spans 15 amino acids. With 5 bases clipped from V and 1 base from J, the junction kept 6 bases outside the gene matches. CDR1 is LNHDA and CDR2 is SQIVND in the germline V gene (reference sequence). This chain's CDR3 is CASSEGGLASYEQYF. Here the CDR3 DNA reads TGTGCCAGTAGTGAAGGAGGACTAGCGTCCTACGAGCAGTACTTC.

The rearrangement links TRBV5-1 to TRBJ1-6; no firm D call. This CDR3 has 14 amino acids. The germline V gene encodes CDR1 SGHRS and CDR2 YFSETQ. V shed 1 base and J shed 6 bases, with 8 bases lying between them. CDR3: CASSLMAPNSPLHF. Here the CDR3 DNA reads TGCGCCAGCAGCTTGATGGCCCCTAATTCACCCCTCCACTTT.

The chain uses TRBV19 and TRBJ1-2, with D perhaps matching TRBD1 (5 bases). With 7 bases removed from V and 4 bases from J, the gap between germline ends came to 13 bases. Germline CDR1 LNHDA, CDR2 SQIVND (reference sequence). This CDR3 is 13 amino acids long. The CDR3 nucleotides are TGTGCCAGTACCCCCGGAAGGGGCTATGGCTACACCTTC. This encodes CASTPGRGYGYTF.

This chain links TRBV7-6 with TRBJ2-7; 8 positions agree with TRBD2. The CDR3 runs to 14 residues. Germline V gene sequence: CDR1 SGHVS, CDR2 FNYEAQ. The junction had 5 bases not matched to a gene; V was cut back by 4 bases and J by 3 bases. The CDR3 bases are TGTGCCAGCAGCTCCTCGGCGGGGGGCTACGAGCAGTACTTC. Translating gives CASSSSAGGYEQYF.

This sequence joins TRBV7-2 and TRBJ2-7; 7 nucleotides line up with TRBD1. CDR1 is SGHTA and CDR2 is FQGNSA in the germline V gene. CDR3 length equals 14 residues. V gave up 5 bases and J gave up 3 bases; unmatched junction bases: 7. In nucleotides, the CDR3 is TGTGCCAGCAGCGAGAGGACAGGATACTACGAGCAGTACTTC. Its protein is CASSERTGYYEQYF.

The chain is built from TRBV4-1 and TRBJ1-2; D perhaps matches TRBD1 (6 bases). The V gene lost 2 bases and the J gene lost 8 bases, with 12 bases spanning the gap. CDR1 MGHRA and CDR2 YSYEKL come from the germline V gene. This CDR3 has 13 amino acids. CDR3 amino acids: CASSQRNRDGYTF. The CDR3 DNA sequence: TGCGCCAGCAGCCAAAGAAACAGGGACGGCTACACCTTC.

The genes are TRBV19 and TRBJ1-1, with TRBD1 matching 10 bases. V lost 3 bases and J lost 6; bases outside the gene matches: 4. The CDR3 consists of 14 residues. Germline V gene lookup returns CDR1 LNHDA and CDR2 SQIVND (reference sequence). The CDR3 DNA reads as TGTGCCAGTAGTATTAGTGACAGGGGGCCTGAAGCTTTCTTT. Its translation is CASSISDRGPEAFF.

The chain combines TRBV7-9 with TRBJ2-5; unclear D gene. Trimming shortened V by 3 bases and J by 1 base, and 9 bases separated the two germline ends. Germline CDR1 reads SEHNR; CDR2 reads FQNEAQ (reference sequence). This CDR3 has 14 amino acids. CDR3 residues: CASSLMSSQETQYF. Here the CDR3 DNA reads TGTGCCAGCAGCTTGATGTCGAGCCAAGAGACCCAGTACTTC. Looking up the rest from reference TRBV7-9 and TRBJ2-5 gives the full variable domain: DTGVSQNPRHKITKRGQNVTFRCDPISEHNRLYWYRQTLGQGPEFLTYFQNEAQLEKSRLLSDRFSAERPKGSFSTLEIQRTEQGDSAMYLCASSLMSSQETQYFGPGTRLLVL.

The J gene is TRBJ2-1, the V gene TRBV19; TRBD2 matches at 14 bases. This CDR3 is built from 15 residues. From germline, CDR1 is LNHDA and CDR2 SQIVND (reference sequence). The trim removed 5 bases at V and 9 bases at J, leaving 6 bases unmatched. The DNA for the CDR3 is TGTGCCAGTAGTCCCGGGACTAGCGGGAGCGGTGAGCAGTTCTTC. Translated: CASSPGTSGSGEQFF.